The T cell receptor (beta chain) under discussion was sequenced for a study of blood T cells in healthy people across ages. Combining a sample-barcoded 5' primer with a J-beta primer mix, a second PCR ran for roughly 7 to 11 cycles. TCRdb recomputed calls from the 5' RACE reads with MiXCR, one row per CDR3 protein. The sample yields hundreds of thousands of distinct CDR3 sequences, roughly 43% seen once. Germline V lookup: CDR1 MGHDK, CDR2 SYGVNS. The CDR3 consists of 14 residues. The trim removed 2 bases at V and 8 bases at J, leaving 3 bases unmatched. Sequences were obtained from blood. The chain joins TRBV25-1 to TRBJ1-6, with 7 nucleotides matching TRBD1. The TCR comes from an elderly man in good health. The DNA of the CDR3 is TGTGCCAGCAGTGAAGAACAGGGGTATTCACCCCTCCACTTT. It encodes CASSEEQGYSPLHF.